This T cell receptor (beta chain) was observed in a study of cytomegalovirus exposure and HLA in healthy donors. This clone was seen more than once but under ten times. This PCR relied on a set of 60 Vbeta primers and 13 Jbeta primers. Clones were read by immunoSEQ multiplex PCR, and TCRdb kept only the in-frame ones, dropping some. This sample has about 100,000 clones, with about 74% found just once. V shed 6 bases and J shed 4 bases, with 18 bases lying between them. Germline V gives CDR1 MNHNY, CDR2 SVGAGI (reference sequence). This CDR3 region has 15 residues. Material: PBMCs. The rearrangement links TRBV6-6 to TRBJ1-1, with D maybe TRBD1 (5 bases). This receptor was identified in a middle-aged woman in good health and CMV-seropositive. The CDR3 sequence: CASRGRGVVGTEAFF. The CDR3 coding sequence is TGTGCCAGCAGGGGACGGGGGGTGGTAGGCACTGAAGCTTTCTTT.